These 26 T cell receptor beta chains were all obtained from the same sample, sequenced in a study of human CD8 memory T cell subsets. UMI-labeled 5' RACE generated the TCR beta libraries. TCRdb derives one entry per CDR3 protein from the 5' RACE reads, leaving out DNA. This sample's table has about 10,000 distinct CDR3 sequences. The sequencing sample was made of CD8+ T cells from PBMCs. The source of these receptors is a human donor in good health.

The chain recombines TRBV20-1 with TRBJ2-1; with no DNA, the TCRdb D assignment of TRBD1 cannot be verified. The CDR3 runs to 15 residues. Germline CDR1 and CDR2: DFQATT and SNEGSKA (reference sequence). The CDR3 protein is CSARTRGLSYNEQFF.

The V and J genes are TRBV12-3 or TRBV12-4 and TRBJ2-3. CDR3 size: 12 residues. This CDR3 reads CASSFLSDTQYF.

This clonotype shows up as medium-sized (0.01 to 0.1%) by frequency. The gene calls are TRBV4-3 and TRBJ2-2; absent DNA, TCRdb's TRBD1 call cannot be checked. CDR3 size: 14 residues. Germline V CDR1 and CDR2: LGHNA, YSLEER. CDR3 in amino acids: CASSRGENTGELFF.

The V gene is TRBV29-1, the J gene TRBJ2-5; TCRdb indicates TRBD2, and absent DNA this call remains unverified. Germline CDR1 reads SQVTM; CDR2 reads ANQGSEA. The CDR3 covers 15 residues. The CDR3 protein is CSVEVPREWRETQYF.

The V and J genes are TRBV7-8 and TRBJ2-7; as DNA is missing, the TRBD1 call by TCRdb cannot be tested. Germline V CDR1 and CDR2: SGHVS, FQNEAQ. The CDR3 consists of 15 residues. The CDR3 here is CASSLGRGWGNEQYF.

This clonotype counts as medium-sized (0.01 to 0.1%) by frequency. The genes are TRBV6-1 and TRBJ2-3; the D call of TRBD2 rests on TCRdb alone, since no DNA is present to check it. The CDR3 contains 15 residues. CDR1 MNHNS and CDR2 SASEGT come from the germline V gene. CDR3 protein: CASSDQGRETDTQYF.

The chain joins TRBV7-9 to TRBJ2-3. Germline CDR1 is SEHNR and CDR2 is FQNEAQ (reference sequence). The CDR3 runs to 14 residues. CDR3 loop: CASSLAGPTDTQYF.

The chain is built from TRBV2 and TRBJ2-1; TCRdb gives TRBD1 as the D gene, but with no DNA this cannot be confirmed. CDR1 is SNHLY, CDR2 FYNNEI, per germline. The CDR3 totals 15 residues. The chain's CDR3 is CASSEPPDSNNEQFF.

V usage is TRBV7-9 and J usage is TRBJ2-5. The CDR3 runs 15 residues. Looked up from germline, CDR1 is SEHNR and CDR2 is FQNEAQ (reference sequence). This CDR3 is CASSLALGDRETQYF.

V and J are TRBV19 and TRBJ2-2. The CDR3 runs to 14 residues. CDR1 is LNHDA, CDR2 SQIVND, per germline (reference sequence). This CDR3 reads CASSIQDSSGELFF.

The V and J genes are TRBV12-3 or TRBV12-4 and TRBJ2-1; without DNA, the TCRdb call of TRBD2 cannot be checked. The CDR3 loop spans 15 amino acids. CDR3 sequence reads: CASRRDFYSYNEQFF.

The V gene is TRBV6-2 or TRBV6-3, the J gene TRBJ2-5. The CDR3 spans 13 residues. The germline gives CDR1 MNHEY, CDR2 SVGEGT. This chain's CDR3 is CASSYSVGETQYF.

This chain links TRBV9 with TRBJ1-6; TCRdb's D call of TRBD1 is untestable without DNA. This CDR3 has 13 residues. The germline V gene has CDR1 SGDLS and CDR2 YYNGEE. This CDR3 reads CATATEINSPLHF.

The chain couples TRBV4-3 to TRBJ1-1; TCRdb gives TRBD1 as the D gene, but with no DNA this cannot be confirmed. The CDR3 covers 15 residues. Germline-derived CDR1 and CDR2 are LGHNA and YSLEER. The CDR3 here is CASSQDLRGGTEAFF.

The CDR3 loop is CASSWGRATDTQYF. This sequence joins TRBV6-2 or TRBV6-3 and TRBJ2-3; the D call of TRBD2 rests on TCRdb alone, since no DNA is present to check it. Germline CDR1 reads MNHEY; CDR2 reads SVGEGT. The CDR3 covers 14 residues.

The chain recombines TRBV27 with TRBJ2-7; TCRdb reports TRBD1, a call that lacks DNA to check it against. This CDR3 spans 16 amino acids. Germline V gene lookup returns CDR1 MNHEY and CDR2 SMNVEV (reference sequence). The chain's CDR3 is CASSLSPGAGVYEQYF.

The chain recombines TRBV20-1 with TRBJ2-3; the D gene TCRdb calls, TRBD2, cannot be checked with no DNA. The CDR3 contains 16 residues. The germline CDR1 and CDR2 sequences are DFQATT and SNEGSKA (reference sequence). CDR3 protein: CSAPRTSGSLTDTQYF.

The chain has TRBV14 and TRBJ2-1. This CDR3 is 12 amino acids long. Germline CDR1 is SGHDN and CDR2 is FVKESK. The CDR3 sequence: CASSQAFYEQFF.

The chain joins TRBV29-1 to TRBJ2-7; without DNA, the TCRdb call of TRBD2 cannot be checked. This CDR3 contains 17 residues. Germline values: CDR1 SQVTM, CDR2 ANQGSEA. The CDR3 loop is CSVDIRGTSGPSYEQYF.

The CDR3 sequence is CASSLIGNTEAFF. V is TRBV27 and J is TRBJ1-1. The length of the CDR3 is 13 residues. Per the germline V gene, CDR1 is MNHEY and CDR2 is SMNVEV (reference sequence).

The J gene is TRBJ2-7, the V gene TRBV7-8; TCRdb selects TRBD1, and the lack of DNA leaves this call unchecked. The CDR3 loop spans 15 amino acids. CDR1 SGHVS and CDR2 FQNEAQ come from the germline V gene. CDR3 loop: CASSLYGTGDYEQYF.

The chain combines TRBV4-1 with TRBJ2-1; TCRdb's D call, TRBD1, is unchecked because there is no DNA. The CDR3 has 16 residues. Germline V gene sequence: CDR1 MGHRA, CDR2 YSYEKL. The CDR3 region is CASSQERDGAYNEQFF.

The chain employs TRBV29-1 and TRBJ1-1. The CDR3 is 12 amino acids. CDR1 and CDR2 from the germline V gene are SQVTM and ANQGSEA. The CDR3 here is CSVQKWGTEAFF.

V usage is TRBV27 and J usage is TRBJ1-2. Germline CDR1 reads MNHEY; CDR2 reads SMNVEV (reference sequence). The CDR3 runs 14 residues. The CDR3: CASASRVFNYGYTF.

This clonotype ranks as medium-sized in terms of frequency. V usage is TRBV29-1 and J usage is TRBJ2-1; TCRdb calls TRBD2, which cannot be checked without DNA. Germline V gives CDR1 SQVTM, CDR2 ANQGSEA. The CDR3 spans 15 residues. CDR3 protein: CSAYFSGNTYNEQFF.

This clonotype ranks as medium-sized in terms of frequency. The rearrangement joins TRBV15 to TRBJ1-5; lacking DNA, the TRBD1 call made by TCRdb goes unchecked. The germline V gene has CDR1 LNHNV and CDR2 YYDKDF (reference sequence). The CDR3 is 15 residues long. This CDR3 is CATSGRQGIDQPQHF.